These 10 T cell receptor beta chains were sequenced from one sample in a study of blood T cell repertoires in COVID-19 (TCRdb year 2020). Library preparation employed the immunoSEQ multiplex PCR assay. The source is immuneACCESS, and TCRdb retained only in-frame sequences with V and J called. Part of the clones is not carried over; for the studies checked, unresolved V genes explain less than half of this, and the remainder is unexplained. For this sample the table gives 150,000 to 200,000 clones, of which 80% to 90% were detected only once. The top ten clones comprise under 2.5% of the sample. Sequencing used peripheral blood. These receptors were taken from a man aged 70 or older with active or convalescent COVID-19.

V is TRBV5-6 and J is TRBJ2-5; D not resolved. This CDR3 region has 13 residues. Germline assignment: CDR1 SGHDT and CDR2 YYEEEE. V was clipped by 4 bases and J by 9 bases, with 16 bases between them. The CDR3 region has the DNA TGTGCCAGCAGCCCTCGACTCGACTGGGCCCAGTACTTC. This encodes CASSPRLDWAQYF.

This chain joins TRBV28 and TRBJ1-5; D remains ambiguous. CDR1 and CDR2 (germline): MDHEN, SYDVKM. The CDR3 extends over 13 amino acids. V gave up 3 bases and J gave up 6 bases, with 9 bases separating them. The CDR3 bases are TGTGCCAGCAGTTTCGGTAATACTCAGCCCCAGCATTTT. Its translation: CASSFGNTQPQHF.

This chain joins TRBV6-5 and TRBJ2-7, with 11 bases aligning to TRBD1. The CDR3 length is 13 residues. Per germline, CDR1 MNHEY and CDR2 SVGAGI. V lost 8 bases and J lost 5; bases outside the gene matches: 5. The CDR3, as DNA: TGTGCCAGCTCGGACAGGGGGCATGACGAGCAGTACTTC. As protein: CASSDRGHDEQYF.

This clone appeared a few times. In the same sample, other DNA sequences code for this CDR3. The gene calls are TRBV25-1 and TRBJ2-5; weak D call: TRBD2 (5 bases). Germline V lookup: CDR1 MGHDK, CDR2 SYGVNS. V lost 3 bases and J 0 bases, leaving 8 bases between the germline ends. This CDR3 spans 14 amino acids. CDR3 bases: TGTGCCAGCAGTGAGAGAGGGCACCAAGAGACCCAGTACTTC. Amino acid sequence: CASSERGHQETQYF.

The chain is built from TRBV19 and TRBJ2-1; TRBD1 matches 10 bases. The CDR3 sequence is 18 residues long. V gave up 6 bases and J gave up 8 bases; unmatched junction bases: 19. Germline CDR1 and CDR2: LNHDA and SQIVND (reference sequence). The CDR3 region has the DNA TGTGCCAGTAGCCTACTTTACTCCGGGACAGGGGTTATCGATGAGCAGTTCTTC. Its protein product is CASSLLYSGTGVIDEQFF.

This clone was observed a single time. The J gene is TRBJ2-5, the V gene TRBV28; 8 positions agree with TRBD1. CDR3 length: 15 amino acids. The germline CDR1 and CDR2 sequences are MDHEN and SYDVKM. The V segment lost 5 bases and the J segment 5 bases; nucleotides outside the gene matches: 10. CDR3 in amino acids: CASSNFGQGHETQYF. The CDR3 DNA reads TGTGCCAGCAGTAACTTCGGACAGGGACACGAGACCCAGTACTTC.

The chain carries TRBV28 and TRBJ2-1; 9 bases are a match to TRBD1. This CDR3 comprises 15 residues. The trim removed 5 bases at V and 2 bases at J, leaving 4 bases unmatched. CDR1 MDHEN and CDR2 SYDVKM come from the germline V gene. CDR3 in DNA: TGTGCCAGCAGTCCGGGACAGGGCCCCTACAATGAGCAGTTCTTC. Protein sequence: CASSPGQGPYNEQFF.

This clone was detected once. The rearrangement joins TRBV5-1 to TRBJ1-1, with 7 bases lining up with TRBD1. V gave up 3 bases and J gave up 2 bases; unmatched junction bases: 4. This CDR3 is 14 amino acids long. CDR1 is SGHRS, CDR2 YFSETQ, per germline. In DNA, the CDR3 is TGCGCCAGCAGCTCGCCAGGGGGTAACACTGAAGCTTTCTTT. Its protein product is CASSSPGGNTEAFF.

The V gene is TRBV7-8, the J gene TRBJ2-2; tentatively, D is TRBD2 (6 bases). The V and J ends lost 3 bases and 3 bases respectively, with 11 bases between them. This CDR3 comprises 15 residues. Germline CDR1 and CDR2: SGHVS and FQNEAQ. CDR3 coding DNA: TGTGCCAGCAGCTTTGGCGGGGCGGACACCGGGGAGCTGTTTTTT. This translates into CASSFGGADTGELFF.

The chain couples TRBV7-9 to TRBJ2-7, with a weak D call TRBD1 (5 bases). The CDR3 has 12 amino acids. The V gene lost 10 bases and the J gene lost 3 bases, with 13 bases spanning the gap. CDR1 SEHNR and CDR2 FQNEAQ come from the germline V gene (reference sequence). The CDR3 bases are TGTGCCACCTCCCAGGGATACTACGAGCAGTACTTC. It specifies CATSQGYYEQYF.